The 6 T cell receptor beta chains below come from one sample, sequenced in a study (dated by TCRdb to between 2015 and 2016). Receptor libraries were prepared by RT-PCR. Instrument on record: Illumina MiSeq. The public sequencing data were trimmed at Q25 with fastp and processed into clonotypes with MiXCR by TCRdb, which kept only in-frame beta chains. Rows with a matching CDR3 protein are joined into one entry that keeps the most common DNA and genes. Present in this sample are about 700,000 distinct CDR3 sequences, around 14% of which were seen just once. The ten biggest clones cover 3.6% of the sample. Sequenced input: memory CD4+ T cells from blood. The receptors come from a female donor in good health, serving as a healthy control.

The chain has TRBV29-1 and TRBJ1-1, with D perhaps matching TRBD1 (6 bases). This CDR3 has 10 residues. Between the trimmed V and J ends, which lost 6 bases and 11 bases, there was a span of 13 bases. Germline assignment: CDR1 SQVTM and CDR2 ANQGSEA. The CDR3 nucleotides are TGCAGCGTCGGACAGAGCGGGGCTTTCTTT. Its translation: CSVGQSGAFF.

This chain uses TRBV4-3 with TRBJ1-3, with 8 bases lining up with TRBD1. Per germline, CDR1 LGHNA and CDR2 YSLEER. V shed 2 bases and J 2 bases; nucleotides not matched to a gene: 5. The CDR3 loop spans 16 amino acids. CDR3 in DNA: TGCGCCAGCAGCCAAACTTTGACAGGGGCTGGAAACACCATATATTTT. It translates to CASSQTLTGAGNTIYF.

J is TRBJ2-2 and V is TRBV7-2; D is unclear. The germline gives CDR1 SGHTA, CDR2 FQGNSA. This CDR3 contains 14 residues. Between the trimmed V and J ends, which lost 8 bases and 0 bases, there was a span of 10 bases. CDR3 region: CASGVLANTGELFF. The CDR3 DNA reads TGTGCCAGCGGAGTATTAGCGAACACCGGGGAGCTGTTTTTT.

In this sample, this clonotype turned up many times. The chain links TRBV15 to TRBJ2-3; tentatively, D is TRBD1 or TRBD2 (5 bases each). Germline loops: CDR1 LNHNV, CDR2 YYDKDF (reference sequence). The CDR3 covers 16 residues. Deletions cut 0 bases from V and 4 bases from J, with 14 bases between. CDR3 nucleotide sequence: TGTGCCACCAGCAGAGATAGAGGGGCCGCATCAGATACGCAGTATTTT. It yields the protein CATSRDRGAASDTQYF.

A single count supports this clonotype. The chain links TRBV27 to TRBJ2-7; TRBD2 aligns across 7 bases. This CDR3 region has 16 residues. V lost 2 bases, J lost 4 bases, and 11 bases stayed unmatched. Per the germline V gene, CDR1 is MNHEY and CDR2 is SMNVEV (reference sequence). CDR3 coding DNA: TGTGCCAGCAGTTTAGGGCCCAGTGGGGGGGGTTACGAGCAGTACTTC. Amino acid sequence: CASSLGPSGGGYEQYF.

In this sample, this clonotype turned up a few times. The V and J genes are TRBV12-3 or TRBV12-4 and TRBJ1-5, with 7 bases aligning to TRBD1. CDR3 length: 14 residues. Trimming cost V 3 bases and J 7 bases; bases outside gene matches: 6. The CDR3 DNA reads as TGTGCCAGCAGTTTTACAGGGGATGGGCAGCCCCAGCATTTT. This codes for CASSFTGDGQPQHF.